A single sample gave rise to the 7 T cell receptor beta chains below, sequenced in a study of cytomegalovirus exposure and HLA in healthy donors. Primers: 60 Vbeta forward and 13 Jbeta reverse. The assay was immunoSEQ multiplex PCR, and TCRdb's table has in-frame clones only and misses some. There are 180,000 or so clones in the sample; over 65% occur only once, and about 0.094% lies in the top ten. Sequencing was done on a sample of PBMCs. The receptor set was obtained from a boy aged 2-15 years in good health and CMV-seronegative.

The V and J genes are TRBV9 and TRBJ2-1, with D possibly being TRBD2 (5 bases). Germline CDR1 SGDLS, CDR2 YYNGEE. There are 14 residues in the CDR3. Trimming stripped 0 bases from V and 4 bases from J, with 8 bases between. This CDR3 is CASSVGGNYNEQFF. CDR3 DNA sequence: TGTGCCAGCAGCGTAGGAGGGAATTACAATGAGCAGTTCTTC.

The chain carries TRBV7-2 and TRBJ1-2, with 7 positions matching TRBD1. The CDR3 runs to 14 residues. Trimming at V came to 5 bases and at J to 1 base, leaving 4 bases not matched to a gene. Germline CDR1 reads SGHTA; CDR2 reads FQGNSA. CDR3 nucleotide sequence: TGTGCCAGCAGCCCTGGACAGGTTAACTATGGCTACACCTTC. It codes for CASSPGQVNYGYTF. The variable domain in full, completed from reference TRBV7-2 and TRBJ1-2, reads GAGVSQSPSNKVTEKGKDVELRCDPISGHTALYWYRQSLGQGLEFLIYFQGNSAPDKSGLPSDRFSAERTGGSVSTLTIQRTQQEDSAVYLCASSPGQVNYGYTFGSGTRLTVV.

The V call is TRBV7-9, the J call TRBJ1-5; D gene uncertain. V was clipped by 2 bases and J by 9 bases, with 11 bases between them. The CDR3 is made up of 13 amino acids. From germline, CDR1 is SEHNR and CDR2 FQNEAQ (reference sequence). CDR3: CASSLPNRGPQHF. DNA for the CDR3: TGTGCCAGCAGCTTACCCAACCGGGGGCCCCAGCATTTT.

J is TRBJ2-5 and V is TRBV7-8, with D perhaps TRBD1 (5 bases). Trimming removed 5 bases from V and 1 base from J, with 14 bases in between. This CDR3 has 15 residues. CDR1 and CDR2 from the germline V gene are SGHVS and FQNEAQ. The DNA for the CDR3 is TGTGCCAGCAGCCGAGCGAGGACACCCCAAGAGACCCAGTACTTC. Amino acids: CASSRARTPQETQYF. The full variable domain, its missing parts supplied by reference TRBV7-8 and TRBJ2-5, is GAGVSQSPRYKVAKRGQDVALRCDPISGHVSLFWYQQALGQGPEFLTYFQNEAQLDKSGLPSDRFFAERPEGSVSTLKIQRTQQEDSAVYLCASSRARTPQETQYFGPGTRLLVL.

This clone was observed a few times. The chain couples TRBV5-6 to TRBJ2-7; a weak D match, TRBD1 (5 bases). V lost 1 base, J lost 0 bases, and 11 bases lay in between. The CDR3 runs 15 residues. From germline, CDR1 is SGHDT and CDR2 YYEEEE. The CDR3 sequence: CASSLTVGASYEQYF. In nucleotides, the CDR3 is TGTGCCAGCAGCTTGACAGTTGGGGCCTCCTACGAGCAGTACTTC.

This clone was counted between two and nine times. The V gene is TRBV13, the J gene TRBJ2-1; possible D gene TRBD2, 7 bases. The V gene lost 3 bases and the J gene lost 7 bases, with 22 bases spanning the gap. Germline CDR1 reads PRHDT; CDR2 reads FYEKMQ (reference sequence). The CDR3 spans 17 residues. The CDR3 sequence is CASSFFRGGAAVNEQFF. Written as DNA, the CDR3 is TGTGCCAGCAGCTTCTTTAGAGGGGGGGCTGCTGTTAATGAGCAGTTCTTC.

V usage is TRBV6-5 and J usage is TRBJ1-2; D uncertain. Trimming shortened V by 5 bases and J by 8 bases, and 18 bases separated the two germline ends. Looked up from germline, CDR1 is MNHEY and CDR2 is SVGAGI. The CDR3 has 14 amino acids. CDR3 sequence reads: CASSAKRALGGYTF. The DNA for the CDR3 is TGTGCCAGCAGTGCTAAGAGGGCCCTCGGAGGCTACACCTTC.